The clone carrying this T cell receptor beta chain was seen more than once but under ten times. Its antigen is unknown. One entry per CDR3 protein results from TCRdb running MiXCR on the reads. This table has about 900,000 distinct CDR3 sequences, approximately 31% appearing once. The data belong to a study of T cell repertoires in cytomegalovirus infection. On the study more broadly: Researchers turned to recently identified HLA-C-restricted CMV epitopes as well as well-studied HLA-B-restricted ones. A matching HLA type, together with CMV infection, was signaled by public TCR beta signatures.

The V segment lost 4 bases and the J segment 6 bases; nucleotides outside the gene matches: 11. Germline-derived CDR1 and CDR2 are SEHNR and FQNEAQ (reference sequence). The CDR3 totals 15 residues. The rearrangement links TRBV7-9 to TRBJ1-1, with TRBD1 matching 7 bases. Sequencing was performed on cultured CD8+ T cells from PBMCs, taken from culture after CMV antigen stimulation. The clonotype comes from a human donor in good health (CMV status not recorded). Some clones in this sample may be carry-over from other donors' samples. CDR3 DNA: TGTGCCAGCAGCTCTTTGACAGGGACAAAAGCTGAAGCTTTCTTT. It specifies CASSSLTGTKAEAFF.